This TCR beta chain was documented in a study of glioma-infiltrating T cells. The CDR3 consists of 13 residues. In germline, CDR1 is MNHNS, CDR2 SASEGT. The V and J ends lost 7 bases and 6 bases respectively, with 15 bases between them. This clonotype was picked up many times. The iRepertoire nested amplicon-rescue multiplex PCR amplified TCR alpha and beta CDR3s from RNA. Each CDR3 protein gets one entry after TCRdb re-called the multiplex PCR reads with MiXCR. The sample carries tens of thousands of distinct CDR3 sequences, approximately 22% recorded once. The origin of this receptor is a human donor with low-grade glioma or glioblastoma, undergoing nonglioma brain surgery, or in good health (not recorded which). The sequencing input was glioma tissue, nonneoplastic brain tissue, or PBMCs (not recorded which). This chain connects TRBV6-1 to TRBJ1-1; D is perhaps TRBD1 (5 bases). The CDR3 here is CASKTAPGPEAFF. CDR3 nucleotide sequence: TGTGCCAGCAAGACAGCCCCGGGACCTGAAGCTTTCTTT.